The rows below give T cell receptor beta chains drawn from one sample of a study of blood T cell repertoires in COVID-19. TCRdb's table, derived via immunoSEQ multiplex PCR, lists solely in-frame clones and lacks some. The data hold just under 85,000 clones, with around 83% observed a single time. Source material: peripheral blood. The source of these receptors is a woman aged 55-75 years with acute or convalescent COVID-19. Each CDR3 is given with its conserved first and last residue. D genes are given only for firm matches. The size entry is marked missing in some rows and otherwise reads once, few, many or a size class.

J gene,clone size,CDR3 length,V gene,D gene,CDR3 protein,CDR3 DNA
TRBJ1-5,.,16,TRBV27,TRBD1,CASSRLGTGDFLPQHF,TGTGCCAGCAGCCGGTTAGGGACAGGGGATTTTTTGCCCCAGCATTTT
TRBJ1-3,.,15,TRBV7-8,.,CASSLVPGVGNTIYF,TGTGCCAGCAGCTTAGTGCCAGGGGTTGGAAACACCATATATTTT
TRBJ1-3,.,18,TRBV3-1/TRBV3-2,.,CASSQGWMGGAGGNTIYF,TGTGCCAGCAGCCAAGGATGGATGGGAGGGGCAGGTGGAAACACCATATATTTT
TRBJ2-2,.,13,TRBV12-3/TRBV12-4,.,CASSPLPPGELFF,TGTGCCAGCAGCCCACTCCCCCCCGGGGAGCTGTTTTTT
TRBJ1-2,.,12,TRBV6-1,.,CASSETGRGYTF,TGTGCCAGCAGTGAAACAGGGCGTGGCTACACCTTC
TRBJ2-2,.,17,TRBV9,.,CASSVGLRGRDTGELFF,TGTGCCAGCAGCGTAGGGTTGAGAGGCAGGGACACCGGGGAGCTGTTTTTT
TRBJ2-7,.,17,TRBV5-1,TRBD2,CASSRGLAGAPSYEQYF,TGCGCCAGCAGCCGCGGACTAGCGGGAGCCCCCTCCTACGAGCAGTACTTC
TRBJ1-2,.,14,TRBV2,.,CASSEVRGPGGYTF,TGTGCCAGCAGTGAAGTCAGGGGACCGGGGGGCTACACCTTC
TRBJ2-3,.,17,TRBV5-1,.,CASSSLPLALSTDTQYF,TGCGCCAGCAGCTCCCTCCCCTTAGCATTGAGCACAGATACGCAGTATTTT
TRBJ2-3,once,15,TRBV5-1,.,CASSALREYTDTQYF,TGCGCCAGCAGCGCCCTCAGGGAATACACAGATACGCAGTATTTT
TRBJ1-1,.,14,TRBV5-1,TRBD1,CASSLDRGLSEAFF,TGCGCCAGCAGCTTGGACAGGGGGCTTTCTGAAGCTTTCTTT
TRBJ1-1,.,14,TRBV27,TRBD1,CASSSQGKWTEAFF,TGTGCCAGCAGTTCACAGGGGAAGTGGACTGAAGCTTTCTTT
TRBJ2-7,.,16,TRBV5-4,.,CASSLVAGVKLHEQYF,TGTGCCAGCAGCTTGGTGGCAGGGGTTAAGCTCCACGAGCAGTACTTC
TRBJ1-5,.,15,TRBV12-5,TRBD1,CASGLGTGGHQPQHF,TGTGCTAGTGGTTTGGGGACAGGGGGCCACCAGCCCCAGCATTTT
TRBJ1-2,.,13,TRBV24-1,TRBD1,CATSGVTGDGYTF,TGTGCCACCAGTGGGGTGACAGGGGATGGCTACACCTTC
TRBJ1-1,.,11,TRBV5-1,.,CASSLGQGAFF,TGCGCCAGCAGCCTCGGTCAGGGGGCTTTCTTT
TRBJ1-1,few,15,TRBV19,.,CASMAWAGQNTEAFF,TGTGCCAGTATGGCTTGGGCGGGGCAGAACACTGAAGCTTTCTTT
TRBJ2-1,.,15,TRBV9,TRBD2,CASSVALAGRNEQFF,TGTGCCAGCAGCGTAGCACTAGCGGGACGCAATGAGCAGTTCTTC
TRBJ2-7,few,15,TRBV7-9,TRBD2,CASSGAGTPSYEQYF,TGTGCCAGCAGCGGAGCGGGGACCCCATCCTACGAGCAGTACTTC
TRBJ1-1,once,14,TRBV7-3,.,CASSFGGDGTEAFF,TGTGCCAGCAGCTTCGGGGGGGATGGCACTGAAGCTTTCTTT
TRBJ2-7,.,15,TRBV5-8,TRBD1,CASSLEGQGLREQYF,TGTGCCAGCAGCTTGGAGGGACAGGGCTTAAGGGAGCAGTACTTC
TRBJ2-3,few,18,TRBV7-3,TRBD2,CASSYQRLAGASTDTQYF,TGTGCCAGCAGCTACCAACGACTAGCGGGGGCGAGCACAGATACGCAGTATTTT
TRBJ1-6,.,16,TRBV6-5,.,CASSYGGASDNSPLHF,TGTGCCAGCAGTTACGGTGGGGCCTCCGATAATTCACCCCTCCACTTT
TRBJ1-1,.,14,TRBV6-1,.,CASSEGLSLGEGFF,TGTGCCAGCAGTGAAGGATTAAGTCTCGGGGAAGGTTTCTTT
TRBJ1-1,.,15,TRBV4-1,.,CASSQEGSLNTEAFF,TGCGCCAGCAGCCAAGAGGGCAGTTTGAACACTGAAGCTTTCTTT
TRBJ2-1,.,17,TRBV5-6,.,CASCFPSGCSSYNEQFF,TGTGCCAGCTGCTTCCCAAGTGGTTGCAGCTCCTACAATGAGCAGTTCTTC
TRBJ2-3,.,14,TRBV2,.,CASTGTLSTDTQYF,TGTGCCAGCACCGGGACTCTAAGCACAGATACGCAGTATTTT
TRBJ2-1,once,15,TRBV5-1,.,CASSQIPQQANEQFF,TGCGCCAGCAGCCAGATTCCTCAACAGGCAAATGAGCAGTTCTTC
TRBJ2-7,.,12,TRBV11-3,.,CASSPTGREQYF,TGTGCCAGCAGCCCAACGGGGAGGGAGCAGTACTTC
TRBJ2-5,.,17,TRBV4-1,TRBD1,CASSQDLSRTGRETQYF,TGCGCCAGCAGCCAAGATTTGTCAAGGACAGGGAGAGAGACCCAGTACTTC
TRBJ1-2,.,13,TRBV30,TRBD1,CAWSVQGGDGYTF,TGTGCCTGGAGTGTACAGGGGGGCGATGGCTACACCTTC
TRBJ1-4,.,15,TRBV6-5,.,CASSYSQGASEKLFF,TGTGCCAGCAGTTACTCTCAAGGGGCATCGGAAAAACTGTTTTTT
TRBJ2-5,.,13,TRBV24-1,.,CATSVTGSETQYF,TGTGCCACCAGTGTGACGGGTTCAGAGACCCAGTACTTC
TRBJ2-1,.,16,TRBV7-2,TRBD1,CASSKSGTGTYNEQFF,TGTGCCAGCAGCAAGTCCGGGACAGGGACGTACAATGAGCAGTTCTTC
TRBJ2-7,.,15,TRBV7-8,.,CASSSGSSSFYEQYF,TGTGCCAGCAGCTCCGGGTCCTCTTCCTTCTACGAGCAGTACTTC
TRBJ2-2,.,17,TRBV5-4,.,CASSGLTNRANTGELFF,TGTGCCAGCAGCGGGTTGACAAACCGAGCGAACACCGGGGAGCTGTTTTTT
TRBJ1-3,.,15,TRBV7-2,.,CASSLQGNSGNTIYF,TGTGCCAGCAGCTTACAGGGTAACTCTGGAAACACCATATATTTT
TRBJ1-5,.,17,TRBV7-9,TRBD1,CASSLGTGVEGNQPQHF,TGTGCCAGCAGCTTAGGGACAGGGGTTGAGGGCAATCAGCCCCAGCATTTT
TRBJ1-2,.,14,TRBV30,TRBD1,CAWSLKGQSPGYTF,TGTGCCTGGAGCCTAAAGGGACAGAGCCCCGGCTACACCTTC
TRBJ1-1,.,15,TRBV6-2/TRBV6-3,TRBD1,CASSFDREFNTEAFF,TGTGCCAGCAGTTTTGACAGGGAATTTAACACTGAAGCTTTCTTT
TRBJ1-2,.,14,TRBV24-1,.,CATSGGGEGNGYTF,TGTGCCACCAGTGGAGGCGGGGAGGGGAACGGCTACACCTTC
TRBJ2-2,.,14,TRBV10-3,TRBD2,CATPAGEGTGELFF,TGTGCCACTCCAGCGGGGGAAGGCACCGGGGAGCTGTTTTTT
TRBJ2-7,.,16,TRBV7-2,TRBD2,CASSPATSGAYIEQYF,TGTGCCAGCAGCCCCGCGACTAGCGGAGCGTATATCGAGCAGTACTTC
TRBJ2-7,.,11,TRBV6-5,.,CASSYRGEQYF,TGTGCCAGCAGTTACCGCGGCGAGCAGTACTTC
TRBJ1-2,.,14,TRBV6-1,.,CASSEVTYGEGYTF,TGTGCCAGCAGTGAAGTAACCTATGGGGAGGGCTACACCTTC
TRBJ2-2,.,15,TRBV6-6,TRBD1,CASSWRQGMAGELFF,TGTGCCAGCAGTTGGAGACAGGGAATGGCCGGGGAGCTGTTTTTT
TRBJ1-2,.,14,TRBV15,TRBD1,CATSRDRDRGGYTF,TGTGCCACCAGCAGAGATCGTGACAGGGGTGGCTACACCTTC
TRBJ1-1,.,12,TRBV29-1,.,CSVELWNTEAFF,TGCAGCGTTGAACTCTGGAACACTGAAGCTTTCTTT
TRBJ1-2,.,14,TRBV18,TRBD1,CASSLETGIDGYTF,TGTGCCAGCTCACTTGAGACAGGGATCGATGGCTACACCTTC